The clone carrying this TCR beta chain was observed at least ten times. This sample is part of a study of regulatory T cells in long-lasting Graves disease. With V trimmed by 3 bases and J by 1 base, 11 bases remained unmatched. Germline V gene lookup returns CDR1 SGHRS and CDR2 YFSETQ. This CDR3 is built from 17 residues. Arm-PCR with iRepertoire HTBI primers amplified the CDR3 regions for these TCR beta libraries. A single record per CDR3 protein comes from TCRdb applying MiXCR to the multiplex PCR reads. The sample shows under 300,000 distinct CDR3 sequences, 18% of them seen only once. Time point described: newly diagnosed GD, antithyroid drugs for less than 3 months. The TCR library was prepared using RNA isolated from PBMCs. The sample was also linked to a second study, of T cells in Graves' hyperthyroidism and ophthalmopathy.

The chain links TRBV5-1 to TRBJ1-1; TRBD1 aligns across 8 bases. The sample was peripheral blood mononuclear cells (PBMCs), taken at new diagnosis, from a patient treated with antithyroid drugs. The clonotype originates from a woman in her 30s with Graves disease. The CDR3 sequence is CASSWETGALTNTEAFF. CDR3 sequence (DNA): TGCGCCAGCAGCTGGGAGACAGGGGCCCTTACGAACACTGAAGCTTTCTTT.